The source of this T cell receptor beta chain is a study of blood T cell repertoires in COVID-19. Study-level information: Samples representing acute and convalescent COVID-19 were sourced from the United States, Italy and Spain. From T cells, B-cell-depleted T cells, or PBMCs came the material, which was cDNA or gDNA.

In the original processing: Amplification of reference gene primers provided the estimated nucleated cell counts. Clones were sequenced by immunoSEQ multiplex PCR, and TCRdb holds only the in-frame ones, with some missing. From that table come the V and J calls and clone size; the DNA was used to work out D and trimming. The data contain more than 60,000 clones, around 91% of them seen just once; the ten biggest clones take up under 6%. V gave up 4 bases and J gave up 6 bases; unmatched junction bases: 9. The length of the CDR3 is 16 residues. Germline V gene sequence: CDR1 SGHTA, CDR2 FQGNSA. The sequencing input was peripheral blood. V and J are TRBV7-2 and TRBJ1-6; TRBD1 matches 7 bases. The sequence was obtained from a human donor in a cohort sampled during active COVID-19. The CDR3 here is CASSWATGQSNSPLHF. As DNA, the CDR3 is TGTGCCAGCAGCTGGGCGACAGGGCAGAGTAATTCACCCCTCCACTTT.